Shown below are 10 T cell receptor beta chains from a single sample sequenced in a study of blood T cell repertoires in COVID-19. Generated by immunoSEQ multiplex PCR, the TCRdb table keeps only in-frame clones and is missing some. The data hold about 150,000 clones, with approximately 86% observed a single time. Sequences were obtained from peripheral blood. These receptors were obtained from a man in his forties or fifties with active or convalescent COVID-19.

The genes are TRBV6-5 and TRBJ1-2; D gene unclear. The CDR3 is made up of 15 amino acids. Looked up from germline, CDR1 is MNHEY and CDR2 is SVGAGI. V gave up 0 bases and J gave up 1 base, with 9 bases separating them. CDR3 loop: CASSYSPQVNYGYTF. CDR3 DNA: TGTGCCAGCAGTTACTCGCCCCAGGTTAACTATGGCTACACCTTC.

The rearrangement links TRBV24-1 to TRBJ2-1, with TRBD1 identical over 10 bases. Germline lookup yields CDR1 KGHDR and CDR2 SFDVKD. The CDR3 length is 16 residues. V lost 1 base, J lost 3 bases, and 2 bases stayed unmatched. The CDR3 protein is CATSDFGTGDYNEQFF. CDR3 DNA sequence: TGTGCCACCAGTGATTTCGGGACAGGGGACTACAATGAGCAGTTCTTC.

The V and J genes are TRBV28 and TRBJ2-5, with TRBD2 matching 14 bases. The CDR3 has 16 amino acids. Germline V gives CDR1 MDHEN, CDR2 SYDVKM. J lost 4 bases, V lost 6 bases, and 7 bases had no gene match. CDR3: CASSKGGTSGRETQYF. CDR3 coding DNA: TGTGCCAGCAGCAAGGGGGGGACTAGCGGGAGAGAGACCCAGTACTTC.

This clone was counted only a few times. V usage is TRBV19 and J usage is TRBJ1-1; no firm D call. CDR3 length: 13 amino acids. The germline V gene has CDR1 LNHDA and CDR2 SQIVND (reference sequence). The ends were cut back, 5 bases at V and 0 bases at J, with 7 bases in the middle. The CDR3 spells CASSLGVNTEAFF. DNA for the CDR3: TGTGCCAGTAGTCTGGGAGTGAACACTGAAGCTTTCTTT.

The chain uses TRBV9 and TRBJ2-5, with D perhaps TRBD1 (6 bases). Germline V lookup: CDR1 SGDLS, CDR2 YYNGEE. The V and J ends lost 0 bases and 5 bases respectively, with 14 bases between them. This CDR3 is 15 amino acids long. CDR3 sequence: CASSVAPRGEETQYF. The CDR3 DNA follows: TGTGCCAGCAGCGTAGCACCCAGGGGCGAGGAGACCCAGTACTTC. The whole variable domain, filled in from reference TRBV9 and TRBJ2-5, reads DSGVTQTPKHLITATGQRVTLRCSPRSGDLSVYWYQQSLDQGLQFLIQYYNGEERAKGNILERFSAQQFPDLHSELNLSSLELGDSALYFCASSVAPRGEETQYFGPGTRLLVL.

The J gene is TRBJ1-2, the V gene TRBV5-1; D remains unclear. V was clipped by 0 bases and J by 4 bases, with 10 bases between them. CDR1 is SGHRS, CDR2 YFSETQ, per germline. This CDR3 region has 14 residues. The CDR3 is CASSLGESGYGYTF. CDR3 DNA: TGCGCCAGCAGCTTGGGTGAAAGCGGCTATGGCTACACCTTC.

This CDR3 reads CASSESGVNEQFF. CDR3 in DNA: TGTGCCAGCAGTGAATCAGGGGTCAATGAGCAGTTCTTC. The chain uses TRBV6-1 and TRBJ2-1; TRBD1 is a possible D gene (6 bases). V lost 2 bases to trimming and J lost 6 bases, with 8 bases between them. The CDR3 extends over 13 amino acids. CDR1 is MNHNS and CDR2 is SASEGT in the germline V gene.

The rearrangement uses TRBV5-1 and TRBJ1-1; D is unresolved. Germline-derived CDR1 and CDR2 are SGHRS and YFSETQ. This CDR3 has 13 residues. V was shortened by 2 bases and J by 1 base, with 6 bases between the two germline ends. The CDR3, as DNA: TGCGCCAGCAGCTTCCAGGAGAACACTGAAGCTTTCTTT. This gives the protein CASSFQENTEAFF.

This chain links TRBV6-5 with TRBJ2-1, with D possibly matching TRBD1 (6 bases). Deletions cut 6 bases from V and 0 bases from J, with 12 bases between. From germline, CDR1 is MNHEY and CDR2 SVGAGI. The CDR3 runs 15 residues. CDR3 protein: CASSPGTNSYNEQFF. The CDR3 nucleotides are TGTGCCAGCAGCCCCGGGACAAACTCCTACAATGAGCAGTTCTTC.

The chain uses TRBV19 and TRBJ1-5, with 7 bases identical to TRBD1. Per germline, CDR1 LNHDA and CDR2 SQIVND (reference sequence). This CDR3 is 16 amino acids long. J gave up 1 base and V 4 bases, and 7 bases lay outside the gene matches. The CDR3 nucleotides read TGTGCCAGTAGTAAGACAGGGTCGGTAAGCAATCAGCCCCAGCATTTT. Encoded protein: CASSKTGSVSNQPQHF.